These 23 T cell receptor beta chains originate from one sample sequenced in a study of blood T cell repertoires in COVID-19. The data were produced by immunoSEQ multiplex PCR, yet TCRdb's version contains in-frame clones alone and is incomplete. The profile shows 95,000 to 150,000 clones, about 78% of them singletons. The material sequenced was peripheral blood. The source of these receptors is a man aged 70-80 years with acute or convalescent COVID-19.

This sequence joins TRBV5-4 and TRBJ2-1, with 9 bases that match TRBD1. The junction had 7 bases not matched to a gene; V was cut back by 0 bases and J by 3 bases. Germline V gives CDR1 SGHNT, CDR2 YYREEE (reference sequence). The CDR3 is 17 amino acids. The CDR3 region has the DNA TGTGCCAGCAGCTTGGGACCGGGACAGGGTGGCTACAATGAGCAGTTCTTC. The encoded protein is CASSLGPGQGGYNEQFF.

This clone was detected once. The CDR3 nucleotides are TGTGCCAGCAGCCCAAGTCCCATACTCTACGAGCAGTACTTC. Protein: CASSPSPILYEQYF. The J gene is TRBJ2-7, the V gene TRBV5-4; D call uncertain. Germline assignment: CDR1 SGHNT and CDR2 YYREEE (reference sequence). V was pared by 4 bases and J by 3 bases, with 14 bases between. The CDR3 covers 14 residues. Combining the CDR3 with reference TRBV5-4 and TRBJ2-7 gives the whole variable domain ETGVTQSPTHLIKTRGQQVTLRCSSQSGHNTVSWYQQALGQGPQFIFQYYREEENGRGNFPPRFSGLQFPNYSSELNVNALELDDSALYLCASSPSPILYEQYFGPGTRLTVT.

The rearrangement joins TRBV6-2 or TRBV6-3 to TRBJ2-7; the D gene is possibly TRBD1 (6 bases). The length of the CDR3 is 12 residues. Per the germline V gene, CDR1 is MNHEY and CDR2 is SVGEGT. V was cut by 4 bases and J by 5 bases, with 9 bases left in between. This CDR3 is CASSSYRDEQYF. CDR3 bases: TGTGCCAGCAGTTCCTACAGGGACGAGCAGTACTTC.

The chain is built from TRBV5-1 and TRBJ2-7; 8 nucleotides match TRBD1. This CDR3 is built from 14 residues. The V and J ends lost 3 bases and 7 bases, in that order; junction bases with no gene match: 9. Germline V gives CDR1 SGHRS, CDR2 YFSETQ. The CDR3 DNA follows: TGCGCCAGCAGCTCGGACAGGGATCGGGGGGAGCAGTACTTC. Encoded protein: CASSSDRDRGEQYF. The entire variable domain, with the rest obtained from reference TRBV5-1 and TRBJ2-7, is as follows: KAGVTQTPRYLIKTRGQQVTLSCSPISGHRSVSWYQQTPGQGLQFLFEYFSETQRNKGNFPGRFSGRQFSNSRSEMNVSTLELGDSALYLCASSSDRDRGEQYFGPGTRLTVT.

The chain uses TRBV18 and TRBJ1-1; 8 bases align to TRBD1. Trimming cost V 3 bases and J 7 bases; bases outside gene matches: 4. Germline V gene sequence: CDR1 KGHSH, CDR2 LQKENI. The CDR3 loop spans 13 amino acids. In DNA, the CDR3 is TGTGCCAGCTCACCGGACAGGGAGGGTGAAGCTTTCTTT. It translates to CASSPDREGEAFF. Full variable domain (missing parts from reference TRBV18 and TRBJ1-1): NAGVMQNPRHLVRRRGQEARLRCSPMKGHSHVYWYRQLPEEGLKFMVYLQKENIIDESGMPKERFSAEFPKEGPSILRIQQVVRGDSAAYFCASSPDREGEAFFGQGTRLTVV.

The chain joins TRBV7-9 to TRBJ1-1; 9 nucleotides align to TRBD1. The CDR3 length is 15 residues. Germline-derived CDR1 and CDR2 are SEHNR and FQNEAQ (reference sequence). With 4 bases clipped from V and 5 bases from J, the junction kept 8 bases outside the gene matches. The CDR3 is CASSYTGGGLTEAFF. CDR3 nucleotide sequence: TGTGCCAGCAGCTACACAGGGGGCGGATTAACTGAAGCTTTCTTT.

V usage is TRBV7-2 and J usage is TRBJ1-3, with unresolved D. The germline CDR1 and CDR2 sequences are SGHTA and FQGNSA. Trimming stripped 2 bases from V and 0 bases from J, with 8 bases between. The CDR3 covers 15 residues. CDR3 in amino acids: CASSLLLSSGNTIYF. The CDR3 bases are TGTGCCAGCAGCTTACTATTGAGCTCTGGAAACACCATATATTTT.

The chain uses TRBV4-2 and TRBJ1-2, with TRBD1 matching 8 bases. Germline lookup yields CDR1 LGHNA and CDR2 YNFKEQ. Germline trimming cut 2 bases from V and 2 bases from J; bases unmatched to any gene: 7. This CDR3 spans 16 amino acids. This CDR3 is CASSQYGQGGNYGYTF. Here the CDR3 DNA reads TGTGCCAGCAGCCAATATGGACAGGGCGGGAACTATGGCTACACCTTC.

This clone was observed a single time. The genes are TRBV30 and TRBJ1-4; no clear D. The CDR3 length is 14 residues. The germline V and J ends were trimmed by 2 bases and 7 bases, with 14 bases remaining between them. Germline loops: CDR1 GTSNPN, CDR2 SVGIG (reference sequence). The CDR3 sequence is CAWSLPRESEKLFF. CDR3 DNA sequence: TGTGCCTGGAGTCTCCCGAGGGAGAGTGAAAAACTGTTTTTT. Drawing the rest from reference TRBV30 and TRBJ1-4, the complete variable domain is SQTIHQWPATLVQPVGSPLSLECTVEGTSNPNLYWYRQAAGRGLQLLFYSVGIGQISSEVPQNLSASRPQDRQFILSSKKLLLSDSGFYLCAWSLPRESEKLFFGSGTQLSVL.

The chain uses TRBV5-1 and TRBJ2-7; 8 bases line up with TRBD1. The CDR3 loop spans 15 amino acids. Germline loops: CDR1 SGHRS, CDR2 YFSETQ. With V trimmed by 7 bases and J by 7 bases, 16 bases remained unmatched. The CDR3 DNA follows: TGCGCCAGCTCCCTGTTCGAGACAGGGGCAAGGGAGCAGTACTTC. This translates into CASSLFETGAREQYF. Supplemented by reference TRBV5-1 and TRBJ2-7, the full variable domain reads KAGVTQTPRYLIKTRGQQVTLSCSPISGHRSVSWYQQTPGQGLQFLFEYFSETQRNKGNFPGRFSGRQFSNSRSEMNVSTLELGDSALYLCASSLFETGAREQYFGPGTRLTVT.

This clone showed up just once. The rearrangement joins TRBV4-1 to TRBJ2-1; 10 nucleotides line up with TRBD2. Germline lookup yields CDR1 MGHRA and CDR2 YSYEKL. The CDR3 is 17 amino acids. Losses at the gene ends were 0 bases for V and 4 bases for J; bases not matched to a gene: 6. CDR3 bases: TGCGCCAGCAGCCAAGATCCGTCTAGCGGGGGTTACAATGAGCAGTTCTTC. Amino acids: CASSQDPSSGGYNEQFF.

This clone has ten or more counts. The chain has TRBV4-3 and TRBJ1-4; D remains unclear. Germline CDR1 and CDR2: LGHNA and YSLEER. Trimming shortened V by 0 bases and J by 4 bases, and 6 bases separated the two germline ends. The CDR3 is made up of 14 amino acids. As DNA, the CDR3 is TGCGCCAGCAGCCAAGACGGGATTAATGAAAAACTGTTTTTT. It yields the protein CASSQDGINEKLFF.

This chain connects TRBV4-2 to TRBJ2-3; D possibly matches TRBD1 or TRBD2 (7 bases each). Trimming removed 9 bases at V and 2 bases at J, with 18 bases between. The CDR3 length is 15 residues. Per germline, CDR1 LGHNA and CDR2 YNFKEQ. CDR3 in DNA: TGTGCCAGTACCAGGGGGGGGACGAACACAGATACGCAGTATTTT. Translated, it gives CASTRGGTNTDTQYF.

This chain links TRBV12-5 with TRBJ1-4; 7 nucleotides align to TRBD1. Germline-derived CDR1 and CDR2 are LGHNT and FRNRAP. This CDR3 contains 15 residues. The V gene end was trimmed by 2 bases and the J gene end by 4 bases; junction bases not matched to a gene: 4. The CDR3 region has the DNA TGTGCTAGTGGTTTGAGGGACAGTTTTAATGAAAAACTGTTTTTT. Protein sequence: CASGLRDSFNEKLFF.

The V gene is TRBV18, the J gene TRBJ2-7; D is ambiguous. CDR1 is KGHSH and CDR2 is LQKENI in the germline V gene. V lost 1 base and J 0 bases, leaving 7 bases between the germline ends. This CDR3 region has 14 residues. CDR3 in DNA: TGTGCCAGCTCACCACAGGAGCACTCCTACGAGCAGTACTTC. It yields the protein CASSPQEHSYEQYF.

The V and J genes are TRBV29-1 and TRBJ1-1; D is undetermined. There are 13 residues in the CDR3. Trimming left V 4 bases short and J 1 base short, with 10 bases between. Germline V gene data show CDR1 as SQVTM and CDR2 as ANQGSEA. The CDR3 region is CSVVEGGNTEAFF. CDR3 DNA: TGCAGCGTTGTTGAGGGCGGGAACACTGAAGCTTTCTTT.

The chain joins TRBV18 to TRBJ1-4; no firm D call. The CDR3 is 15 residues long. Germline lookup yields CDR1 KGHSH and CDR2 LQKENI. Trimming stripped 1 base from V and 0 bases from J, with 6 bases between. CDR3 nucleotides: TGTGCCAGCTCACCACTCCGGGCAACTAATGAAAAACTGTTTTTT. Translated, it gives CASSPLRATNEKLFF.

The CDR3: CASSLYATGGFSDYGYTF. CDR3 coding DNA: TGTGCCAGCAGTTTATATGCGACAGGGGGCTTTTCGGACTATGGCTACACCTTC. The chain joins TRBV27 to TRBJ1-2, with 10 bases lining up with TRBD1. J lost 3 bases, V lost 1 base, and 11 bases had no gene match. The CDR3 is 18 amino acids. Per germline, CDR1 MNHEY and CDR2 SMNVEV (reference sequence).

This chain joins TRBV2 and TRBJ1-3; unclear D gene. The CDR3 is 14 residues long. The germline V gene encodes CDR1 SNHLY and CDR2 FYNNEI. The V and J ends lost 4 bases and 3 bases respectively, with 10 bases between them. The CDR3 spells CASSVGVGGNTIYF. Here the CDR3 DNA reads TGTGCCAGCAGTGTCGGGGTGGGTGGAAACACCATATATTTT.

The chain combines TRBV5-1 with TRBJ1-4, with 10 bases fitting TRBD1. The CDR3 covers 15 residues. V trimming: 4 bases; J trimming: 5 bases; junction bases outside the gene matches: 5. CDR1 and CDR2 from the germline V gene are SGHRS and YFSETQ. CDR3 protein: CASSQGQGPNEKLFF. In nucleotides, the CDR3 is TGCGCCAGCAGCCAGGGACAGGGGCCCAATGAAAAACTGTTTTTT.

The CDR3 loop reads CASSPRGQFYGYTF. The CDR3 coding sequence is TGTGCCAGCAGCCCGAGAGGACAGTTTTATGGCTACACCTTC. The rearrangement links TRBV11-3 to TRBJ1-2; a possible D gene is TRBD1 (6 bases). The CDR3 is 14 amino acids. Germline CDR1 SGHNT, CDR2 YENEEA. The ends were cut back, 5 bases at V and 5 bases at J, with 15 bases in the middle.

A remark on this clone: Mismatch with germline at one junction end may stem from a read error. DNA of the CDR3: TGTGCCAGCGGCGTAGACCACAGGGGGGCGGGCGAGCAGTACTTC. This translates into CASGVDHRGAGEQYF. The chain combines TRBV9 with TRBJ2-7; 8 bases line up with TRBD1. The CDR3 spans 15 residues. CDR1 and CDR2 (germline): SGDLS, YYNGEE.

The chain carries TRBV4-2 and TRBJ2-3; D is possibly TRBD1 (6 bases). Germline V gene lookup returns CDR1 LGHNA and CDR2 YNFKEQ. The V end lost 4 bases, the J end lost 3 bases, and 11 bases lay between the germline ends. The CDR3 runs to 14 residues. CDR3 in amino acids: CASSRNRETDTQYF. The CDR3 DNA follows: TGTGCCAGCAGCCGTAACAGGGAAACAGATACGCAGTATTTT.